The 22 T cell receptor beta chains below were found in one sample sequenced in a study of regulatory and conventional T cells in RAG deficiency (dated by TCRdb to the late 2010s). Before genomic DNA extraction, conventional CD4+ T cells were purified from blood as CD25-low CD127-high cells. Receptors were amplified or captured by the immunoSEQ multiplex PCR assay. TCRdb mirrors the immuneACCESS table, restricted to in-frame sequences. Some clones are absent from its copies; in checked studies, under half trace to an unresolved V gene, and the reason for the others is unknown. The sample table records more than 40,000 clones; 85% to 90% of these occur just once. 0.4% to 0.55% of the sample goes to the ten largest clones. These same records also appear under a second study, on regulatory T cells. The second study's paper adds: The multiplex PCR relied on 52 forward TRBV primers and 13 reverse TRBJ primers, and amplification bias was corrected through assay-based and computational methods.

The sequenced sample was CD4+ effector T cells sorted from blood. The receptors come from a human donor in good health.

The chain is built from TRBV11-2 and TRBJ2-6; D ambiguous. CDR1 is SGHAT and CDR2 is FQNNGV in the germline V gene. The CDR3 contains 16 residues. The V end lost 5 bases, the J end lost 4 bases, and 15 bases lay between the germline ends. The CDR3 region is CASSPSIFGGANVLTF. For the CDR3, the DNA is TGTGCCAGCAGCCCAAGTATCTTTGGCGGGGCCAACGTCCTGACTTTC.

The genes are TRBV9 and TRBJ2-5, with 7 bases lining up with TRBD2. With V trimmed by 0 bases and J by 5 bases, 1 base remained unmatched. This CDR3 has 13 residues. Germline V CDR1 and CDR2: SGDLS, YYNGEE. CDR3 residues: CASSVGTRETQYF. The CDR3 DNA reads TGTGCCAGCAGCGTAGGGACTAGGGAGACCCAGTACTTC.

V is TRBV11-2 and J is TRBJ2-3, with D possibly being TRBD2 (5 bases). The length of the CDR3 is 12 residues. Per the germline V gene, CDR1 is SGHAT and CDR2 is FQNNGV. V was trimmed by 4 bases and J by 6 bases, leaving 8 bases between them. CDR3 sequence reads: CASSSRRDTQYF. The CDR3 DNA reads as TGTGCCAGCAGCTCCCGGAGGGATACGCAGTATTTT.

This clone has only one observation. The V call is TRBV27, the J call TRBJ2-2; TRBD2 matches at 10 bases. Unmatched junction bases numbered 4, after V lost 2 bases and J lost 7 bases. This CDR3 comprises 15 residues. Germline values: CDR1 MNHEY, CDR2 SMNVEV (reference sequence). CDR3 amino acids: CASSLTSGNVGELFF. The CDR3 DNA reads TGTGCCAGCAGTTTAACTAGCGGGAACGTCGGGGAGCTGTTTTTT.

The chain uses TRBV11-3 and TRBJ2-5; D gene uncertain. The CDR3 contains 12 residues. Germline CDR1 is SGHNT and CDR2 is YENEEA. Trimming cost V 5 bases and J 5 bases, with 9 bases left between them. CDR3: CASSQRRETQYF. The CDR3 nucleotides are TGTGCCAGCAGCCAACGCAGGGAGACCCAGTACTTC. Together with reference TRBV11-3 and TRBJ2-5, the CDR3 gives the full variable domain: EAGVVQSPRYKIIEKKQPVAFWCNPISGHNTLYWYLQNLGQGPELLIRYENEEAVDDSQLPKDRFSAERLKGVDSTLKIQPAELGDSAVYLCASSQRRETQYFGPGTRLLVL.

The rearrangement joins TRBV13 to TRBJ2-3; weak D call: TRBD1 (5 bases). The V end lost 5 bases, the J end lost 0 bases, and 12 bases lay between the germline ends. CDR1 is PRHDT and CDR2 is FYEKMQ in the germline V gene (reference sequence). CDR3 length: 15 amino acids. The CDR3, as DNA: TGTGCCAGCAGCCCCCGGACAATTAGCACAGATACGCAGTATTTT. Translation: CASSPRTISTDTQYF.

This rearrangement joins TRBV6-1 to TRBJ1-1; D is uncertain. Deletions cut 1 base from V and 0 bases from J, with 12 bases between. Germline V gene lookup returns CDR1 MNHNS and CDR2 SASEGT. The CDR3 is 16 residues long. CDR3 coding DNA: TGTGCCAGCAGTGAAGAAAAACAAAGGCTGAACACTGAAGCTTTCTTT. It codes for CASSEEKQRLNTEAFF.

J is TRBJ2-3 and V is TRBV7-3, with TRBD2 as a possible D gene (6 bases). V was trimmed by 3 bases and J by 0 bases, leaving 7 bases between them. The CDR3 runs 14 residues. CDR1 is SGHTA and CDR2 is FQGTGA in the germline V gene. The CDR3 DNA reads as TGTGCCAGCAGCTTCACTAGCAGCACAGATACGCAGTATTTT. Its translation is CASSFTSSTDTQYF.

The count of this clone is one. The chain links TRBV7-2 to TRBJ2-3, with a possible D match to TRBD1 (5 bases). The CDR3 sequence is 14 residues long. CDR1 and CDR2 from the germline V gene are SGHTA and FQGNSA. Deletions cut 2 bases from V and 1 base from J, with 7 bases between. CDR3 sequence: CASSLKQGTDTQYF. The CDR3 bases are TGTGCCAGCAGCTTAAAACAGGGCACAGATACGCAGTATTTT.

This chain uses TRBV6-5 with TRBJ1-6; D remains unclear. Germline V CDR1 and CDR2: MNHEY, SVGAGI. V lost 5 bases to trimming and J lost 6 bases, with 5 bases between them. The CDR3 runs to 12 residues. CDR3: CASSEFNSPLHF. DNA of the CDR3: TGTGCCAGCAGTGAATTTAATTCACCCCTCCACTTT.

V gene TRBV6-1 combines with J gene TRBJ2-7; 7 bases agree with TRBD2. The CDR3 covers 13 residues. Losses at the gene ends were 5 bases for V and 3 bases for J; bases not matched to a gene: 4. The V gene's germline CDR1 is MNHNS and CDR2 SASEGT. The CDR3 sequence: CASSRTRDYEQYF. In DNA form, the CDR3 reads TGTGCCAGCAGTAGGACTAGGGACTACGAGCAGTACTTC.

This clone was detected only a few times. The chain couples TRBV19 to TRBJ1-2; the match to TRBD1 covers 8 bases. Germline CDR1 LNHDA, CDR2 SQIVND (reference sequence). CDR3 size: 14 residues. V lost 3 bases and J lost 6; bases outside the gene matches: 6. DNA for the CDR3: TGTGCCAGTAGTATGGACAGGGATTCAGATGGCTACACCTTC. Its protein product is CASSMDRDSDGYTF.

CDR3 in amino acids: CASSEEVGGTEAFF. The DNA for the CDR3 is TGTGCCAGCAGTGAAGAGGTAGGGGGCACTGAAGCTTTCTTT. The V gene is TRBV2, the J gene TRBJ1-1; TRBD1 might be the D (6 bases). Trimming took 1 base from V and 4 from J, leaving 10 bases between them. Germline V gene lookup returns CDR1 SNHLY and CDR2 FYNNEI. The CDR3 consists of 14 residues.

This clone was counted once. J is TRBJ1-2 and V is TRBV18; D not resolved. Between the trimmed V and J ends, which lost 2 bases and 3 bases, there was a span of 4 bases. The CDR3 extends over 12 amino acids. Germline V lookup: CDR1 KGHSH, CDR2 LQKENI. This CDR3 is CASSPYDYGYTF. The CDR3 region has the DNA TGTGCCAGCTCACCATACGACTATGGCTACACCTTC.

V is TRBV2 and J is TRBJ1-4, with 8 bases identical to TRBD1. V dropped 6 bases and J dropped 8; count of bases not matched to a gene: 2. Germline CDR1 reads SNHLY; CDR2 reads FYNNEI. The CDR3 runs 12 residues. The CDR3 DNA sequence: TGTGCCAGCAGACAGGGGGAGGAAAAACTGTTTTTT. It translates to CASRQGEEKLFF.

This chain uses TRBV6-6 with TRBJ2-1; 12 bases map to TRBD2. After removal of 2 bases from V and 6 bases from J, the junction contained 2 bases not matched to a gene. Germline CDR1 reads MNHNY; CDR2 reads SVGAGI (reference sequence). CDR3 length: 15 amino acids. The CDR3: CASSYRGLAGNEQFF. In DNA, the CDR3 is TGTGCCAGCAGTTACAGGGGACTAGCGGGCAATGAGCAGTTCTTC.

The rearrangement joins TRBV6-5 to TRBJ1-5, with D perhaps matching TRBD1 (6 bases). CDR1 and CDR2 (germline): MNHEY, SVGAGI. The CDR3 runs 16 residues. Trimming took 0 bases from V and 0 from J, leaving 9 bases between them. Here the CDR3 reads CASSYSATGSNQPQHF. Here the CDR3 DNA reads TGTGCCAGCAGTTACTCGGCGACAGGTAGCAATCAGCCCCAGCATTTT.

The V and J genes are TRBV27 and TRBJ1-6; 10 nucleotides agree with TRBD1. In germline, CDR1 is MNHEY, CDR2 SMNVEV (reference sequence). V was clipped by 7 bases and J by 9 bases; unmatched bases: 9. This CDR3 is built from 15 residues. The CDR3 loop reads CASKSGDRGGSPLHF. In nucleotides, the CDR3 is TGTGCCAGCAAAAGCGGGGACAGGGGAGGTTCACCCCTCCACTTT.

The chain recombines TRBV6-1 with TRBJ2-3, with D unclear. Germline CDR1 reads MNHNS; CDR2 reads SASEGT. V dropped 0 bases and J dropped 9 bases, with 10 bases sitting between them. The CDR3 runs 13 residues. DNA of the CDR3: TGTGCCAGCAGTGAAGCATCGGAGACGACGCAGTATTTT. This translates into CASSEASETTQYF.

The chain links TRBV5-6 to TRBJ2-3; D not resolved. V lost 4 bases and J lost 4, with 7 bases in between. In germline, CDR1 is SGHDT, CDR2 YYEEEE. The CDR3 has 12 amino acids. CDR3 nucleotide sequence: TGTGCCAGCAGCGTGCAGGCAGATACGCAGTATTTT. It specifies CASSVQADTQYF.

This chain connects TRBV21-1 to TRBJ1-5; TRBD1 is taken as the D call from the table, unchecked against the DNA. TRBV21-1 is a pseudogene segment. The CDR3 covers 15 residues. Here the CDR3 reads CASSSRDRGNKPQHF. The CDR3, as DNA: TGTGCCAGCAGCAGCCGGGACAGGGGTAATAAGCCCCAGCATTTT.

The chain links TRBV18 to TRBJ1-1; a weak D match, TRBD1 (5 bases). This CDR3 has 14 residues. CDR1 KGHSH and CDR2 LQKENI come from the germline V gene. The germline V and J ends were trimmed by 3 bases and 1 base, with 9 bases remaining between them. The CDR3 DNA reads TGTGCCAGCTCACCCGGGACGGCGAACACTGAAGCTTTCTTT. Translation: CASSPGTANTEAFF.